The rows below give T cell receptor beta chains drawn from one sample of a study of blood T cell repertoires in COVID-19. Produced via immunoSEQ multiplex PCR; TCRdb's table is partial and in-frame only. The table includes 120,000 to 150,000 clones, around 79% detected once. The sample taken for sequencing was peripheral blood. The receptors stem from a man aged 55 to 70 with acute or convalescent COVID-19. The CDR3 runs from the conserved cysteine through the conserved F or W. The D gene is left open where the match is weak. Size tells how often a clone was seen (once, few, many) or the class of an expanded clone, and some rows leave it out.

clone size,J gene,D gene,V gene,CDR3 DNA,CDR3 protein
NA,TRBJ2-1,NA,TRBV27,TGTGCCAGCAGAGGGCTAGCGCCCTATGACCAGTTCTTC,CASRGLAPYDQFF
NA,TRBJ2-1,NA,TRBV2,TGTGCCAGCACTACTATCAATGAGCAGTTCTTC,CASTTINEQFF
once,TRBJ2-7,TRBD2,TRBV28,TGTGCCAGCAGACAAAGGGGACTAGCGGGAGGGACTGATGAGCAGTACTTC,CASRQRGLAGGTDEQYF
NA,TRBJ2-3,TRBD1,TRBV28,TGTGCCAGCAGTTTAGCGGGCCAGGGGGCAGCTGATACGCAGTATTTT,CASSLAGQGAADTQYF
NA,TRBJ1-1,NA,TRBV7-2,TGTGCCAGCAGCCCGCCGTACAAGAACACTGAAGCTTTCTTT,CASSPPYKNTEAFF
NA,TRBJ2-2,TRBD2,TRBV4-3,TGCGCCAGCAGCCAGGGACGACTAGCGGGAGGGCCCGGGGAGCTGTTTTTT,CASSQGRLAGGPGELFF
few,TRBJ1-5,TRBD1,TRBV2,TGTGCCAGCAGCCGGGACAGGGGAAATCAGCCCCAGCATTTT,CASSRDRGNQPQHF
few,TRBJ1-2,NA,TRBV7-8,TGTGCCAGCAGCTTAGGGACAGCGACGTATGGCTACACCTTC,CASSLGTATYGYTF
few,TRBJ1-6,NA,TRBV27,TGTGCCAGCAGTTTAGCCCGGCAGGGGAATAATTCACCCCTCCACTTT,CASSLARQGNNSPLHF
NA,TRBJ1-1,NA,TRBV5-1,TGCGCCAGCAGCTTGGGGGGTATCGGGGAAGGAGCTTTCTTT,CASSLGGIGEGAFF
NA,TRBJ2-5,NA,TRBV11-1,TGTGCCAGCAGCCCGAGGAACCATGCGGGAGAGACCCAGTACTTC,CASSPRNHAGETQYF
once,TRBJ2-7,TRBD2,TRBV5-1,TGCGCCAGCAGCTTAACTAGCGGGAGCTCCTACGAGCAGTACTTC,CASSLTSGSSYEQYF
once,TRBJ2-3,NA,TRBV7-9,TGTGCCAGCAGCTTAGGTACAGGGAGCACAGATACGCAGTATTTT,CASSLGTGSTDTQYF
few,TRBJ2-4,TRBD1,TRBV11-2,TGTGCCAGCAGCTCTGGACAGGGGCGATACATTCAGTACTTC,CASSSGQGRYIQYF
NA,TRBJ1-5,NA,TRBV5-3,TGTGTCGGAGTTGTGCAGCCTTATAGCAATCAGCCCCAGCATTTT,CVGVVQPYSNQPQHF
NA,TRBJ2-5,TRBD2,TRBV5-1,TGCGCCAGCAGCTTAGGTGGGACTAGCGGGAGTACGGAGACCCAGTACTTC,CASSLGGTSGSTETQYF
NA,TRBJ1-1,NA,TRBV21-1,TGTGCCAGCAGCATCCGGGCCCCCGGAGGTTTGAACACTGAAGCTTTCTTT,CASSIRAPGGLNTEAFF
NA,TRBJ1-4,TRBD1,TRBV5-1,TGCGCCAGCAGCCTCGGACAGGGGGTGATTGAAAAACTGTTTTTT,CASSLGQGVIEKLFF